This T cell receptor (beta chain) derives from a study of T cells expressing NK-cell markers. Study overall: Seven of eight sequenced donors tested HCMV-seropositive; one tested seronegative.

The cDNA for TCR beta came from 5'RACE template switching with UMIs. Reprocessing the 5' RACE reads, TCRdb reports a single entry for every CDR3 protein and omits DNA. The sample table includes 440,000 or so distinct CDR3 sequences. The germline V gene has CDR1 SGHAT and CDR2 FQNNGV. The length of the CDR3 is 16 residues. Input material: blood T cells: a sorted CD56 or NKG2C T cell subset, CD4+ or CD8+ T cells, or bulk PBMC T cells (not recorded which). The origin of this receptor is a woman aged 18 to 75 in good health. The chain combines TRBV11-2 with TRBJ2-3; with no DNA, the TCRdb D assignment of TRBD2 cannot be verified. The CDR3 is CASSLFAGNLADTQYF.